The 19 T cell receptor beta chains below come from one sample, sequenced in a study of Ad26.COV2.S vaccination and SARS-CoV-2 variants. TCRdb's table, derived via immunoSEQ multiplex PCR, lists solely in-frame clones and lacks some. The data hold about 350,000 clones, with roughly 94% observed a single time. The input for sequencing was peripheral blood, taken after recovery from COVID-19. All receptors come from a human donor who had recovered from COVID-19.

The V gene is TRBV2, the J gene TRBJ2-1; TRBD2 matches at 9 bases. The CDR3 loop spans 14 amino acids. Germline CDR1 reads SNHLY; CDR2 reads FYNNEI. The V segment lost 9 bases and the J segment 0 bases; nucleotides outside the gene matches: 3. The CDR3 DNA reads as TGTGCCAGGGGCGGGGGGGCCTCCTACAATGAGCAGTTCTTC. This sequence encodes CARGGGASYNEQFF.

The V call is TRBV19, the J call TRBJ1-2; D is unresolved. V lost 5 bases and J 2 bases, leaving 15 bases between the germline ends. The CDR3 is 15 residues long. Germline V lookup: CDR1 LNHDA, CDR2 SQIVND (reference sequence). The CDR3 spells CASSPKKGRNYGYTF. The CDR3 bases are TGTGCCAGTAGTCCCAAGAAGGGCCGAAACTATGGCTACACCTTC.

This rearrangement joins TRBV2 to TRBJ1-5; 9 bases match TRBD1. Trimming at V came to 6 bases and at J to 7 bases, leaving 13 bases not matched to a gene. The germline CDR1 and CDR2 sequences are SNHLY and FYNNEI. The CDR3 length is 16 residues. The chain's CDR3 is CASRKGQGKSDQPQHF. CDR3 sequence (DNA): TGTGCCAGCAGAAAGGGACAGGGTAAGTCAGACCAGCCCCAGCATTTT.

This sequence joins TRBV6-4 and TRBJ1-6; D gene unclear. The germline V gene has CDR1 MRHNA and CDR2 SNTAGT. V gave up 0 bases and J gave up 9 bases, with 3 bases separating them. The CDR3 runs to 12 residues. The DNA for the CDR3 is TGTGCCAGCAGTGACTCAGGTTCACCCCTCCACTTT. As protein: CASSDSGSPLHF.

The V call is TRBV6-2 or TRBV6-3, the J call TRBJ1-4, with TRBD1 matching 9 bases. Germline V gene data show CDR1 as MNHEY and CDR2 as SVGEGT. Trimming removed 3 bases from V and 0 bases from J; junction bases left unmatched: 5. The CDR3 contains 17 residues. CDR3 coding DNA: TGTGCCAGCAGTTATCCGGGACAGGGAGCAACTAATGAAAAACTGTTTTTT. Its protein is CASSYPGQGATNEKLFF.

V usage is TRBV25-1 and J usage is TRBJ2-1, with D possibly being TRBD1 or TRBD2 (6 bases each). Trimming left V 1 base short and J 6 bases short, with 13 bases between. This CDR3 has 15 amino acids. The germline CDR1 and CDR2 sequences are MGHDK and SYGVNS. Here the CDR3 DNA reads TGTGCCAGCAGTGAATTCCGGGGGCACCTCAATGAGCAGTTCTTC. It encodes CASSEFRGHLNEQFF.

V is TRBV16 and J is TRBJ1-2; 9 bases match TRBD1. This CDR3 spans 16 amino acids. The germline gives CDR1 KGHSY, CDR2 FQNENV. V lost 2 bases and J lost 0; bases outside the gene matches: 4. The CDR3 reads CASSQGTGRTNYGYTF. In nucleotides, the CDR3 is TGTGCCAGCAGCCAAGGGACAGGGCGCACTAACTATGGCTACACCTTC.

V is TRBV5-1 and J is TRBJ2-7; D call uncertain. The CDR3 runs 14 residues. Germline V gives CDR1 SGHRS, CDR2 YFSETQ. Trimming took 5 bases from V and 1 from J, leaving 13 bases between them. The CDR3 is CASSTRPPSYEQYF. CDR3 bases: TGCGCCAGCAGTACTCGACCCCCTTCCTACGAGCAGTACTTC.

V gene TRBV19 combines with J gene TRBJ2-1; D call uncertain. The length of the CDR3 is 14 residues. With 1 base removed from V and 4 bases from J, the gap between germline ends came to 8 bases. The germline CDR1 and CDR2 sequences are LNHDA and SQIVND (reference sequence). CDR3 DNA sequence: TGTGCCAGTAGTATAGTTGGCAGATACAATGAGCAGTTCTTC. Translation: CASSIVGRYNEQFF.

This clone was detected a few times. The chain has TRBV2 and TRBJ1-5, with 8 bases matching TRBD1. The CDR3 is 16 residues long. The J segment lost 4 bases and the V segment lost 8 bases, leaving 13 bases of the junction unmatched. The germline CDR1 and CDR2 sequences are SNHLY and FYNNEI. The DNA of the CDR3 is TGTGCCAGCGCCCTACCGGGACAGGCGACTAATCAGCCCCAGCATTTT. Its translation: CASALPGQATNQPQHF. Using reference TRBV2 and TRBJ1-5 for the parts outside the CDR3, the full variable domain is EPEVTQTPSHQVTQMGQEVILRCVPISNHLYFYWYRQILGQKVEFLVSFYNNEISEKSEIFDDQFSVERPDGSNFTLKIRSTKLEDSAMYFCASALPGQATNQPQHFGDGTRLSIL.

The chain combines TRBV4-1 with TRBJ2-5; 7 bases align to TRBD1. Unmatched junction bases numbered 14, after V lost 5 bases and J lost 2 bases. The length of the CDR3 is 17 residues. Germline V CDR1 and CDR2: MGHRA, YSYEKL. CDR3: CASSLYPPGQNQETQYF. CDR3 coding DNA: TGCGCCAGCAGCTTATATCCGCCGGGACAGAATCAAGAGACCCAGTACTTC.

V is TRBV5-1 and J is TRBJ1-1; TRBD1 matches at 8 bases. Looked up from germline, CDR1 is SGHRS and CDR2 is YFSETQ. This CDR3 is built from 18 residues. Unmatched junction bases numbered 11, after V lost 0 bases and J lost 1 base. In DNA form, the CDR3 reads TGCGCCAGCAGCTTGGCCCTATCGACAGGGGCTCGGAACACTGAAGCTTTCTTT. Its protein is CASSLALSTGARNTEAFF.

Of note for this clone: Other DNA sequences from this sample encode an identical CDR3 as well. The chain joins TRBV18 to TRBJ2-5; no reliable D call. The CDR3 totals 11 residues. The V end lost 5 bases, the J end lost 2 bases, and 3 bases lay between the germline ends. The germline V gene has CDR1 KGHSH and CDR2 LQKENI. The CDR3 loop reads CASSSQETQYF. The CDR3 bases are TGTGCCAGCTCATCACAAGAGACCCAGTACTTC. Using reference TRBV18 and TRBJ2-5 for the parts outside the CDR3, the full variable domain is NAGVMQNPRHLVRRRGQEARLRCSPMKGHSHVYWYRQLPEEGLKFMVYLQKENIIDESGMPKERFSAEFPKEGPSILRIQQVVRGDSAAYFCASSSQETQYFGPGTRLLVL.

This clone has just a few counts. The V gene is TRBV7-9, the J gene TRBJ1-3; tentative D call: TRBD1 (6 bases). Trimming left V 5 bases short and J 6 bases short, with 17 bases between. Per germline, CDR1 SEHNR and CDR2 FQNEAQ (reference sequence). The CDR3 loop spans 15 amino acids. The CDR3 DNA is TGTGCCAGCAGCCCGAGGGGGGGCCGGGAAAACACCATATATTTT. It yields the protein CASSPRGGRENTIYF.

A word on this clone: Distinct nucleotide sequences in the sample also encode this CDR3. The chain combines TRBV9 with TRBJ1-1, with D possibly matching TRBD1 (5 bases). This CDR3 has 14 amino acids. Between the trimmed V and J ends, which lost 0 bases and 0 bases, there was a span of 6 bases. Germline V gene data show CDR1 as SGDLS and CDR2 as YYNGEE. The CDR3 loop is CASSVGQMNTEAFF. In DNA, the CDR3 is TGTGCCAGCAGCGTAGGACAGATGAACACTGAAGCTTTCTTT.

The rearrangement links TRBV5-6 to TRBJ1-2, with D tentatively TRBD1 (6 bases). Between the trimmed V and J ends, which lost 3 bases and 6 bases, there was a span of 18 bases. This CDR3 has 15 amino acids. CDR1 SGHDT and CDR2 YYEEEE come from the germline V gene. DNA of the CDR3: TGTGCCAGCAGCTCCCGATTGACAGGTCCACATGGCTACACCTTC. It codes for CASSSRLTGPHGYTF.

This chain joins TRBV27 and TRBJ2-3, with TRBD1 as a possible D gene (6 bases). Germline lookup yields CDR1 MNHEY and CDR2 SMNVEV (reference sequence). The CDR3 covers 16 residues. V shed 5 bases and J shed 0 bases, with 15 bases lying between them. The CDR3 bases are TGTGCCAGCAGTCCTTGGGCAGGGGAGAGCACAGATACGCAGTATTTT. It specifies CASSPWAGESTDTQYF.

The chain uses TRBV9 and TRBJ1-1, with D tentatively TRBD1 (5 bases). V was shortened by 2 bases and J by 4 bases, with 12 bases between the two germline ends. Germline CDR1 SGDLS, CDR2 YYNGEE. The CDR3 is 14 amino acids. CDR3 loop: CASSVTQGATEAFF. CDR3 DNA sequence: TGTGCCAGCAGCGTGACCCAGGGTGCCACTGAAGCTTTCTTT.

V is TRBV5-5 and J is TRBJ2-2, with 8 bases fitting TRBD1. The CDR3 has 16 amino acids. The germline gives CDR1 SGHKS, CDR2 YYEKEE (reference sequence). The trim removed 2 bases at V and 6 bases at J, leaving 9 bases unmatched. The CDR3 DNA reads TGTGCCAGCAGCTTCCTACAGGGGGAGAGGGCCGGGGAGCTGTTTTTT. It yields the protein CASSFLQGERAGELFF.